A selection of T cell receptor beta chains follows, all from one sample in a study of cytomegalovirus exposure and HLA in healthy donors. Only in-frame clones appear in the TCRdb table, and some are missing; sequencing was by immunoSEQ multiplex PCR. This repertoire shows 150,000 to 200,000 clones, 70% to 90% found once; its top ten account for under 2.5%. Material: PBMCs. The receptors come from a man aged 25-45 years in good health and CMV-seropositive. The CDR3 runs from the conserved cysteine through the conserved F or W. Fields, in order: CDR3 DNA, CDR3 protein, V gene, J gene, D gene, clone size. The D gene is left open where the match is weak. Rows may omit the clone size; those that give it use once, few, many or a size class.

TGTGCCATCAGTGGCGCAGGGGACTACGAGCAGTACTTC	CAISGAGDYEQYF	TRBV10-3	TRBJ2-7	.	few
TGTGCCATCAGTGAGGGGCAGGGTGGTGAAAAACTGTTTTTT	CAISEGQGGEKLFF	TRBV10-3	TRBJ1-4	.	.
TGTGCCAGCAGCCAAGGGGGCGGAAATCAGCCCCAGCATTTT	CASSQGGGNQPQHF	TRBV7-9	TRBJ1-5	TRBD1	.
TGTGCCAGCTCGAGAGCAACTAATGAAAAACTGTTTTTT	CASSRATNEKLFF	TRBV18	TRBJ1-4	.	.
TGTGCCAGCAGCCTGGGACAGGCCTCCTACGAGCAGTACTTC	CASSLGQASYEQYF	TRBV7-6	TRBJ2-7	TRBD1	few
TGTGCCAGCAGCTTATGGGGGGAAACCATATCGGCTGAGCAGTTCTTC	CASSLWGETISAEQFF	TRBV7-9	TRBJ2-1	.	once
TGTGCCAGCAGCGGACTAGCGGGGGGGCAAGAGACCCAGTACTTC	CASSGLAGGQETQYF	TRBV9	TRBJ2-5	TRBD2	.
TGTGCCAGCGGACGGACAGGGGGGATCCAAGAGACCCAGTACTTC	CASGRTGGIQETQYF	TRBV7-2	TRBJ2-5	TRBD1	.
TGTGCCACCAGCAGAGATTTCCAGGGGGCTTACGAGCAGTACTTC	CATSRDFQGAYEQYF	TRBV15	TRBJ2-7	TRBD1	.
TGCGCCAGCAGCCAAGAGTGGGCGGGGGGGCTCAAAAACATTCAGTACTTC	CASSQEWAGGLKNIQYF	TRBV4-3	TRBJ2-4	TRBD2	.
TGCAGCGCTCAGACAGGTAGCAACTCTGGAAACACCATATATTTT	CSAQTGSNSGNTIYF	TRBV29-1	TRBJ1-3	.	few
TGTGCCACCGCGGGCGGGAGCAATCAGCCCCAGCATTTT	CATAGGSNQPQHF	TRBV15	TRBJ1-5	.	.
TGTGCCAGTAGCGGGACAGGGGTCAACGAGCAGTACTTC	CASSGTGVNEQYF	TRBV19	TRBJ2-7	TRBD1	once
TGTGCTAGCAGCCCCGAGACAGACCTTAGAACCACAGATACGCAGTATTTT	CASSPETDLRTTDTQYF	TRBV7-7	TRBJ2-3	.	.
TGTGCCAGCAGTTTGGGGCTAGTCGGGTATGAGCAGTTCTTC	CASSLGLVGYEQFF	TRBV27	TRBJ2-1	.	once